The source of this T cell receptor (beta chain) is a study of human T cells and chemical hapten exposure. Time point noted: patch test 3, about 24 weeks after DPC sensitization. Stated treatment: therapeutic diphenylcyclopropenone sensitization with weekly scalp DPC. Those who donated were patients with alopecia, 18 to 70 years of age, and suitable for DPC. TCRdb itself ran the RACE reads through MiXCR, one entry per CDR3 protein. Among 150,000 to 200,000 distinct CDR3 sequences listed, roughly 26% were seen once. Here the sequenced sample was whole blood, taken in connection with sensitization to the hapten diphenylcyclopropenone (DPC). This receptor was obtained from a woman in her late teens or twenties with alopecia areata. Some clones in this sample may be carry-over from other donors' samples.

DNA for the CDR3: TGCAGTGCCGGGCGGGGCGCGAACACCGGGGAGCTGTTTTTT. Its translation: CSAGRGANTGELFF. This chain links TRBV20-1 with TRBJ2-2, with D tentatively TRBD2 (6 bases). Trimming removed 6 bases from V and 0 bases from J, with 11 bases in between. The CDR3 is made up of 14 amino acids. CDR1 DFQATT and CDR2 SNEGSKA come from the germline V gene (reference sequence).